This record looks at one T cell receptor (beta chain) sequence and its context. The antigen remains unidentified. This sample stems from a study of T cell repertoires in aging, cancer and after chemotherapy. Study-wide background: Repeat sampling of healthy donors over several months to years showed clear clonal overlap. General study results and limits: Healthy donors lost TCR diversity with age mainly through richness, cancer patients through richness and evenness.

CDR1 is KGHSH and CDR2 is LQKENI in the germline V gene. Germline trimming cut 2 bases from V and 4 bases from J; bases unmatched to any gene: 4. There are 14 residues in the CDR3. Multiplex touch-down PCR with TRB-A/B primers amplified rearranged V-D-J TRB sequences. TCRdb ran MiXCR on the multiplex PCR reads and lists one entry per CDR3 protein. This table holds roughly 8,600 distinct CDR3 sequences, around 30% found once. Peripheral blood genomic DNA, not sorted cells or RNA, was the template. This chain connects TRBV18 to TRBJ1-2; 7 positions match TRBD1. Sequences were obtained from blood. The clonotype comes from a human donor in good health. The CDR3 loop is CASSPRQGGYGYTF. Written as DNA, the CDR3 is TGTGCCAGCTCACCAAGACAGGGAGGCTATGGCTACACCTTC.